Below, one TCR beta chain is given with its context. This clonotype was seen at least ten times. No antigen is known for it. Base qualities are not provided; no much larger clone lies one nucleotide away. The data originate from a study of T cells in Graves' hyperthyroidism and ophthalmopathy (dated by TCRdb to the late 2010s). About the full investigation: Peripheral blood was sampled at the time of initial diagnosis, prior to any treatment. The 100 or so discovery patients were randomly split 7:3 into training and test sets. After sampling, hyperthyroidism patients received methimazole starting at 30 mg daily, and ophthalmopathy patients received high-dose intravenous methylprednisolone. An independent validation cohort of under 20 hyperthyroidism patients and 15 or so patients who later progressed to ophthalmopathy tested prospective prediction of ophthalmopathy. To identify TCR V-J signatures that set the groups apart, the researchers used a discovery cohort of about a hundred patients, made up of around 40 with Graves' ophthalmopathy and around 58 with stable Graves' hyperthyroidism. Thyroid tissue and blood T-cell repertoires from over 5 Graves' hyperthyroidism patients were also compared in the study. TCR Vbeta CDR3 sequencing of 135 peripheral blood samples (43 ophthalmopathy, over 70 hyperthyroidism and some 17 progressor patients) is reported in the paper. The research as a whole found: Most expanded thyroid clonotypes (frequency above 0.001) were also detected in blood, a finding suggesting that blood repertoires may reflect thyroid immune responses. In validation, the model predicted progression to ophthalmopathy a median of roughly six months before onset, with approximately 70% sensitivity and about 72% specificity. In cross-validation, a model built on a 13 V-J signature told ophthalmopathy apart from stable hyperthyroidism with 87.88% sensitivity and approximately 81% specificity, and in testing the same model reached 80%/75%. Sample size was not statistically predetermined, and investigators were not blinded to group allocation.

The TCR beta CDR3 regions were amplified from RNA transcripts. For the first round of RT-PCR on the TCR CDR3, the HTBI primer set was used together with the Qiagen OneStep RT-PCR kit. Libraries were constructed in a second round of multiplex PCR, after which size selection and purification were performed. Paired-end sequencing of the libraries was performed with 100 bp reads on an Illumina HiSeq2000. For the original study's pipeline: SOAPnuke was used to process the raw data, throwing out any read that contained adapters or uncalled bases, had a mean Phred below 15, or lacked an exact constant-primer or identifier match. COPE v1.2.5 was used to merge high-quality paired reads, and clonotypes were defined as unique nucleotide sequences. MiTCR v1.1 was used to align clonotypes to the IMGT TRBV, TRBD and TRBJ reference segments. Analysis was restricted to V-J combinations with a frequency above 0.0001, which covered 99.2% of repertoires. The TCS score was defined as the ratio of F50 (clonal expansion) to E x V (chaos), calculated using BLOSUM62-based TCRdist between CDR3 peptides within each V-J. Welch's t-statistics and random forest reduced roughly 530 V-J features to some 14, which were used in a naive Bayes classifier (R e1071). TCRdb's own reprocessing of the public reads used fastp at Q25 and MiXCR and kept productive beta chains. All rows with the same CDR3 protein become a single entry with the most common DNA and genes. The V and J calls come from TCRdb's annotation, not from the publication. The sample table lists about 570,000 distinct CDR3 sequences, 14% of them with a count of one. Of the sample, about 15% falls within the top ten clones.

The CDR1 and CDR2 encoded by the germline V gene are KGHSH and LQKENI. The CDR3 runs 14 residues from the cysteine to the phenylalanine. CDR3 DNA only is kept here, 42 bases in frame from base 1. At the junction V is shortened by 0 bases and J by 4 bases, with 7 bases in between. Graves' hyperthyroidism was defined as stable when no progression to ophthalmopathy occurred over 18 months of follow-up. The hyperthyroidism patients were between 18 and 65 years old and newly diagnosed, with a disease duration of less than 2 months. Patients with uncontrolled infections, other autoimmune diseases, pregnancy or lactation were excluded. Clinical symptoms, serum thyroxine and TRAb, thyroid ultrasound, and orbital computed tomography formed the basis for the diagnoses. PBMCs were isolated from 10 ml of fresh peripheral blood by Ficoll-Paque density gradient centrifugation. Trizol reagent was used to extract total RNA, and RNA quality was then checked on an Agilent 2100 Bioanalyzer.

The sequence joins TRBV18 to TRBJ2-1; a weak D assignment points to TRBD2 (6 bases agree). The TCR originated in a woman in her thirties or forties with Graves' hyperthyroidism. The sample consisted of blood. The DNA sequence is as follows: TGTGCCAGCTCACCACCGGGGGGTTACAATGAGCAGTTCTTC. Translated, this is CASSPPGGYNEQFF.